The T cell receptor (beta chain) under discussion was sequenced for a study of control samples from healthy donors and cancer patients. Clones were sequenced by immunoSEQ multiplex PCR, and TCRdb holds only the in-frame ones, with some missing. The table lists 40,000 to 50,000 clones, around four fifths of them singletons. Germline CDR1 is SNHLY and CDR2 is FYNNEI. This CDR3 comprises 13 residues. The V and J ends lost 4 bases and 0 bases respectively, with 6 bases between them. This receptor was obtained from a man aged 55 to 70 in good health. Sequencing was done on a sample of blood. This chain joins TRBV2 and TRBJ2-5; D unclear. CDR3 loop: CASSGNNQETQYF. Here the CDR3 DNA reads TGTGCCAGCAGTGGGAATAACCAAGAGACCCAGTACTTC.